This paragraph reports one T cell receptor (beta chain). Its target is unknown. Purity exceeding 95% was reached by all sorted populations. TCRB transcripts that were expressed got sequenced, as all of the isolated RNA had been reverse transcribed. Sequencing was performed with immunoSEQ multiplex PCR; in TCRdb, only in-frame clones are kept and a portion is missing. The profile covers approximately 23,000 clones, with almost 70% appearing a single time and around 2% taken by the ten largest. V lost 2 bases and J 3 bases, leaving 18 bases between the germline ends. The CDR3 is 17 residues long. Germline V gene lookup returns CDR1 SGHRS and CDR2 YFSETQ. The sample originates from a study of beta chain features in type 1 diabetes. On the study more broadly: The patient and healthy donor groups were comparable for age, gender and cell yields. Study observations and caveats: TCRB CDR3s were moderately but significantly shorter in Type 1 diabetes patients in all four CD4+ subsets.

Source material: Tregs from blood. The rearrangement links TRBV5-1 to TRBJ2-1; D might be TRBD1 (6 bases). The TCR originated in a woman between 40 and 55 years old in good health. The DNA for the CDR3 is TGCGCCAGCAGCTTACGTGGGGTTGGGGGCCACTACAATGAGCAGTTCTTC. It translates to CASSLRGVGGHYNEQFF.